This T cell receptor (beta chain) was identified in a study of CD8+ T cells in alopecia areata. Study-level results: Mice showed clearer TCR sharing than patients did, a gap that was possibly HLA-related.

A remark on this clone: The antigen remains undetermined. The sample has other DNA sequences that encode this CDR3 too.

Following extraction, RNA underwent reverse transcription to cDNA, which served as the sequencing template. This table comes from immunoSEQ multiplex PCR, and its TCRdb copy is limited to in-frame clones, with some not included. Among fewer than 150,000 clones, around four fifths were seen once, and the ten largest hold more than 20%. The treatment was: oral pan-JAK inhibitor, 5-10 mg twice daily. Patients with alopecia areata provided lesional scalp punch biopsies as well as peripheral blood. The material was CD8+ T cells sorted from blood, obtained at week 4, from a patient treated with tofacitinib. The clonotype originates from a human donor with alopecia areata.

The CDR3 protein is CASSQDRSYEQYF. The CDR3 DNA reads TGCGCCAGCAGCCAAGATCGGTCCTACGAGCAGTACTTC. The chain has TRBV4-3 and TRBJ2-7; no definite D call. The germline V and J ends were trimmed by 0 bases and 1 base, with 4 bases remaining between them. CDR3 length: 13 residues. Germline assignment: CDR1 LGHNA and CDR2 YSLEER.